This TCR beta chain was sequenced during a study of human versus mouse CDR3 diversity and MHC coevolution. Overall study findings and caveats: Human CDR3s averaged more deletions and insertions than mouse CDR3s. Most of the three human donors had the lowest clonal inequality. In humans, T-cell selection involved about 6 MHC II alleles.

The repertoire was sequenced with immunoSEQ multiplex PCR; TCRdb's copy has only in-frame clones and lacks some. The top ten clones hold about 0.14% of a sample with about 73,000 clones, roughly 92% of them seen once. To note about this clone: Its cognate antigen is unknown.

Naive CD4 T cells, CD45RO-negative and CD62L-positive, were flow-sorted from PBMCs. The origin of this receptor is a person aged 25 to 75 in good health. Sequencing was performed on naive CD4+ T cells from blood. The subset: CD45RO-negative CD62L-positive naive CD4 T cells.

The CDR3 coding sequence is TGCGCCAGCAGCTTTGGGGGGGGCAACACCGGGGAGCTGTTTTTT. It is translated as CASSFGGGNTGELFF. The chain has TRBV5-1 and TRBJ2-2; possibly TRBD2 for D (7 bases). This CDR3 comprises 15 residues. Trimming cost V 2 bases and J 2 bases, with 10 bases left between them. CDR1 is SGHRS, CDR2 YFSETQ, per germline.